Reported below is one T cell receptor beta chain. Authors' methods: Estimated nucleated cell counts came from reference gene primer amplification. Produced via immunoSEQ multiplex PCR; TCRdb's table is partial and in-frame only. For V, J and clone size, that table is used; D and trimming come from the DNA. The sample lists about 210,000 clones; around 88% were seen once. This entry is derived from a study of blood T cell repertoires in COVID-19. The wider study: The cDNA or gDNA used as material had been derived from T cells, B-cell-depleted T cells, or PBMCs.

Trimming took off 3 bases at V and 5 bases at J, with 14 bases between the two ends. This CDR3 is built from 14 residues. Germline V gene data show CDR1 as SGHRS and CDR2 as YFSETQ. The specimen was peripheral blood. The sequence came from a woman aged 45-65 years with acute or convalescent COVID-19. The rearrangement links TRBV5-1 to TRBJ1-1, with D perhaps TRBD1 (6 bases). The CDR3 bases are TGCGCCAGCAGCTCCTCGGACAGCCAAACTGAAGCTTTCTTT. Protein: CASSSSDSQTEAFF.